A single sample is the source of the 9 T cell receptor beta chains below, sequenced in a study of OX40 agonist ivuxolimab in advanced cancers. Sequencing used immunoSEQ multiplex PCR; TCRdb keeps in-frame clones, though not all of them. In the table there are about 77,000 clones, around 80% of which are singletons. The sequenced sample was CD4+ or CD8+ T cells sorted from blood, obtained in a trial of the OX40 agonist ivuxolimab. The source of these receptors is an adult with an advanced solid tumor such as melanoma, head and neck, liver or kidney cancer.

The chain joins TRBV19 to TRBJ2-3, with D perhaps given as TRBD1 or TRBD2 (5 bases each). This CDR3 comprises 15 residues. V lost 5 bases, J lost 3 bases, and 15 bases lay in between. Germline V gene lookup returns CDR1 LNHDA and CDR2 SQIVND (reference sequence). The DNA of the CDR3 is TGTGCCAGTAGTGCCCGGGACGTGGGTACAGATACGCAGTATTTT. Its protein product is CASSARDVGTDTQYF.

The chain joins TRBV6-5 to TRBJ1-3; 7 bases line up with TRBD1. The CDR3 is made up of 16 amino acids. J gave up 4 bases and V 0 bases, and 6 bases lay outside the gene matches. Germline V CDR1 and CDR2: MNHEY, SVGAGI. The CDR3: CASSYSLTGSGNTIYF. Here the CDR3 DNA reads TGTGCCAGCAGTTACTCCCTGACAGGGTCCGGAAACACCATATATTTT.

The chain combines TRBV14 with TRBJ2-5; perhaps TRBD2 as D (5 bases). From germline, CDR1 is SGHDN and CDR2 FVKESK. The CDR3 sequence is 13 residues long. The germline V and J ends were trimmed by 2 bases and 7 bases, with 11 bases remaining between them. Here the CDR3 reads CASSQTSIGTQYF. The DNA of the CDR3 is TGTGCCAGCAGCCAAACTAGTATAGGGACCCAGTACTTC.

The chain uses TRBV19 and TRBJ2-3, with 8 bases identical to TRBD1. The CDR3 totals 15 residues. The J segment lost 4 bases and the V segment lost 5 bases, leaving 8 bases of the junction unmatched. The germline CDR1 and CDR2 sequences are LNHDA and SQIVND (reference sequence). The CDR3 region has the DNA TGTGCCAGTAGTCCCTGGCAGGGGGCATCAGATACGCAGTATTTT. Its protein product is CASSPWQGASDTQYF.

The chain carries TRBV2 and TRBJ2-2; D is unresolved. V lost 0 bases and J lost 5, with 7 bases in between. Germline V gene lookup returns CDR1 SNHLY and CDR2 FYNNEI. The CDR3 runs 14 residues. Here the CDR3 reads CASSEATITGELFF. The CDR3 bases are TGTGCCAGCAGTGAAGCGACAATTACCGGGGAGCTGTTTTTT.

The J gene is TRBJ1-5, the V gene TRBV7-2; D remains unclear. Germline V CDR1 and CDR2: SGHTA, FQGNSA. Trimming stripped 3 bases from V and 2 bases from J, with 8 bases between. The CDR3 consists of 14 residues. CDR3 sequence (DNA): TGTGCCAGCAGCTTGGACTCAGGCAATCAGCCCCAGCATTTT. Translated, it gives CASSLDSGNQPQHF. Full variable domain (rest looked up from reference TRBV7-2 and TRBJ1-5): GAGVSQSPSNKVTEKGKDVELRCDPISGHTALYWYRQSLGQGLEFLIYFQGNSAPDKSGLPSDRFSAERTGGSVSTLTIQRTQQEDSAVYLCASSLDSGNQPQHFGDGTRLSIL.

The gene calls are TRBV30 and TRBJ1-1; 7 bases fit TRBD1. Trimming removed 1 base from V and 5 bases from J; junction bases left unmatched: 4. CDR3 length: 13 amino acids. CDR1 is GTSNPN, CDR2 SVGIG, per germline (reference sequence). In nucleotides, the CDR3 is TGTGCCTGGAGTGGTGACAGGGCTACTGAAGCTTTCTTT. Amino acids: CAWSGDRATEAFF. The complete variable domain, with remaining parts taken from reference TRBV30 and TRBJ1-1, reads SQTIHQWPATLVQPVGSPLSLECTVEGTSNPNLYWYRQAAGRGLQLLFYSVGIGQISSEVPQNLSASRPQDRQFILSSKKLLLSDSGFYLCAWSGDRATEAFFGQGTRLTVV.

CDR3 DNA: TGCGCCAGCAGCTTGGACAGGTACACCCGCGAGACCCAGTACTTC. It specifies CASSLDRYTRETQYF. The chain links TRBV5-1 to TRBJ2-5; perhaps TRBD1 as D (5 bases). The CDR3 loop spans 15 amino acids. Germline V gives CDR1 SGHRS, CDR2 YFSETQ. The V end was cut by 0 bases, the J end by 5 bases, with 14 bases between.

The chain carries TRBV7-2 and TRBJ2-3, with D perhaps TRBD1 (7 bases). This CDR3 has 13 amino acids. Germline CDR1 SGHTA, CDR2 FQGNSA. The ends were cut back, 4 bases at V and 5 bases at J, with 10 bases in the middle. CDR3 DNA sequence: TGTGCCAGCAGCTCCAGGGGGGTAGATACGCAGTATTTT. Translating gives CASSSRGVDTQYF. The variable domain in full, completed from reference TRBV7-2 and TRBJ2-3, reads GAGVSQSPSNKVTEKGKDVELRCDPISGHTALYWYRQSLGQGLEFLIYFQGNSAPDKSGLPSDRFSAERTGGSVSTLTIQRTQQEDSAVYLCASSSRGVDTQYFGPGTRLTVL.